Listed here is a single TCR beta chain. Its specificity is unknown. The data derive from a study of T cells after yellow fever vaccination. General study findings and limits: The secondary response peaked faster, at day 5 versus 15, but was weaker. Abundant bulk-derived clonotypes could contaminate FACS-sorted repertoires. Among primary-vaccination clones, most reappeared after the booster, at just under 98% for CD4 and about 90% for CD8.

The CDR3 is made up of 16 amino acids. The V gene lost 5 bases and the J gene lost 0 bases, with 14 bases spanning the gap. The germline CDR1 and CDR2 sequences are SGHTA and FQGTGA. They built TCR cDNA with 5'RACE template switching, a step that put in a universal primer site and UMIs. TCRdb recomputed calls from the 5' RACE reads with MiXCR, one row per CDR3 protein. Of approximately 610,000 distinct CDR3 sequences listed, less than 20% were seen once; the top ten hold around 16%. The receptor comes from a man aged 18 to 30 who received the YFV17D yellow fever vaccine. The sequencing here drew on PBMCs, taken 4 to 6 days after the first yellow fever vaccination. The gene calls are TRBV7-3 and TRBJ1-3; no firm D call. The CDR3 nucleotides are TGTGCCAGCAGCCCCCTCCCTTCATTCTCTGGAAACACCATATATTTT. Its translation: CASSPLPSFSGNTIYF.